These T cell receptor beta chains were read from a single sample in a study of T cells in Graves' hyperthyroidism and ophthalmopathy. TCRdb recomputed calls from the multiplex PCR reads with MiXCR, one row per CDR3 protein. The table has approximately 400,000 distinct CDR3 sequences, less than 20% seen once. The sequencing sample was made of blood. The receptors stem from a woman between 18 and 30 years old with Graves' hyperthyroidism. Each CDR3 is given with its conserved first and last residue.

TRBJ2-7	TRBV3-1	CASSQGGGLSPYEQYF
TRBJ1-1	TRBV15	CATSRADDRRLEAFF
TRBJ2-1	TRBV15	CATSRRASGGDEQFF
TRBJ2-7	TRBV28	CASSPSGEGGVPYEQYF
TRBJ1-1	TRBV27	CASRPVRGTANTEAFF
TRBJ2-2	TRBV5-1	CASRRTSGSSGELSF
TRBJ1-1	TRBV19	CASSIGIENTEAFF
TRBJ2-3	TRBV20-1	CSLSGGRGTQYF
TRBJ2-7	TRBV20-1	CSASNLFYEQYF
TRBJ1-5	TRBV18	CASSTGINQPQHF
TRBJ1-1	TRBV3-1	CASSYGNMNTEAFF
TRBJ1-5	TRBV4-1	CASSQTTGDNQPQHF
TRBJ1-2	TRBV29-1	CSVGSNYGYTF
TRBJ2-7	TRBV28	CASRPGTTYEQYF
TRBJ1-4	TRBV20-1	CSARDFGGMSNEKLFF
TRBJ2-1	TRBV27	CASSSAGGNEQFF
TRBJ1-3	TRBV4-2	CASSQRLGQGNTIYF
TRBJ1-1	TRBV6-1	CASTQGAAVTEAFF
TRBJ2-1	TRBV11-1	CASSTGGTSVPSNEQFF
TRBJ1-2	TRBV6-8	CASSYSTANYGYTF
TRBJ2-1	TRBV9	CASSAGPDNEQFF
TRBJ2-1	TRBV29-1	CSALGTRYSSYNEQFF
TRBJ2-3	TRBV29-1	CSAWDSPLDTQYF
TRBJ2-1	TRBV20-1	CSARGSGRALADEQFF
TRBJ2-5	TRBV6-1	CASSERVLPGKGTQYF
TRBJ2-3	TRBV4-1	CASRGDSQNTDTQYF
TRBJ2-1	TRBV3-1	CASSQAVSLSSYNEQFF
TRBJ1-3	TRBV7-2	CASSLGEAGNTIYF
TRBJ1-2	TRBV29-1	CSVRRQGIDGYTF
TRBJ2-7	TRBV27	CASSLKAEWSGLYEQYF
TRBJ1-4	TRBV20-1	CSAERTGAVEKLFF
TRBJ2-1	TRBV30	CAWSVVLAHNEQFF
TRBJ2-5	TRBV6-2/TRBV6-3	CASSKGREVGETQYF
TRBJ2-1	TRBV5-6	CASSPGKDEQFF
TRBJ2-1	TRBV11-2	CASTSTTGAYNEQFF
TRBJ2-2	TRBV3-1	CASSSDEGAYTRELFF